This TCR beta chain was sequenced for a study of cytomegalovirus exposure and HLA in healthy donors. Looking at the study overall: In terms of ancestry, the Caucasian-associated cluster contained around four fifths of the roughly 400 genotyped donors.

Study-level findings and limits: Earlier analysis yielded a pattern in which most TCR beta V segments were productive about 87% or about 30% of the time.

PCR involved 60 Vbeta and 13 Jbeta primers. Clones were read by immunoSEQ multiplex PCR, and TCRdb kept only the in-frame ones, dropping some. The sample holds roughly 160,000 clones, approximately 73% seen once. As concerns this clone: Its antigen remains unknown.

Trimming removed 8 bases at V and 0 bases at J, with 12 bases between. Per germline, CDR1 SNHLY and CDR2 FYNNEI. The CDR3 is 14 amino acids. This receptor was obtained from a young woman in good health and CMV-seropositive. The V call is TRBV2, the J call TRBJ2-3; possibly TRBD1 for D (6 bases). Sequencing used PBMCs. CDR3 nucleotide sequence: TGTGCCAGCGGGGACACCGCTAGCACAGATACGCAGTATTTT. Translating it yields CASGDTASTDTQYF.